The 31 T cell receptor beta chains presented below share a single source sample, sequenced in a study of blood T cell repertoires in COVID-19. The data were produced by immunoSEQ multiplex PCR, yet TCRdb's version contains in-frame clones alone and is incomplete. The sample yields roughly 68,000 clones, roughly 89% seen once. The sample taken for sequencing was peripheral blood. The receptors shown here come from a woman aged 50 to 60 with active COVID-19.

The chain joins TRBV19 to TRBJ2-2; 9 bases fit TRBD1. The V segment lost 3 bases and the J segment 1 base; nucleotides outside the gene matches: 3. Germline V CDR1 and CDR2: LNHDA, SQIVND (reference sequence). The CDR3 spans 16 residues. The chain's CDR3 is CASSIGTGQNTGELFF. The CDR3 DNA is TGTGCCAGTAGTATCGGGACAGGGCAGAACACCGGGGAGCTGTTTTTT. Combining the CDR3 with reference TRBV19 and TRBJ2-2 gives the whole variable domain DGGITQSPKYLFRKEGQNVTLSCEQNLNHDAMYWYRQDPGQGLRLIYYSQIVNDFQKGDIAEGYSVSREKKESFPLTVTSAQKNPTAFYLCASSIGTGQNTGELFFGEGSRLTVL.

The rearrangement joins TRBV2 to TRBJ2-7, with 8 nucleotides matching TRBD2. This CDR3 comprises 14 residues. CDR1 is SNHLY and CDR2 is FYNNEI in the germline V gene. V was clipped by 7 bases and J by 4 bases; unmatched bases: 9. The CDR3 sequence: CASKREPNRYEQYF. The CDR3 bases are TGTGCCAGCAAGCGGGAGCCAAATCGATACGAGCAGTACTTC.

The chain couples TRBV29-1 to TRBJ2-1; unclear D gene. The V gene's germline CDR1 is SQVTM and CDR2 ANQGSEA. The CDR3 is 11 amino acids. Trimming shortened V by 4 bases and J by 4 bases, and 5 bases separated the two germline ends. CDR3 DNA sequence: TGCAGCGTTGCCCGTTACAATGAGCAGTTCTTC. It yields the protein CSVARYNEQFF.

The V call is TRBV29-1, the J call TRBJ1-1, with D maybe TRBD1 (6 bases). There are 13 residues in the CDR3. The germline V and J ends were trimmed by 6 bases and 4 bases, with 15 bases remaining between them. Germline V gives CDR1 SQVTM, CDR2 ANQGSEA. The CDR3 DNA follows: TGCAGCGTCGTCAGGGGAAGCGGCACTGAAGCTTTCTTT. It yields the protein CSVVRGSGTEAFF.

With respect to this clone: Other DNA sequences in this specimen translate into the identical CDR3. The chain recombines TRBV27 with TRBJ1-1; D is unclear. Trimming stripped 2 bases from V and 0 bases from J, with 4 bases between. This CDR3 spans 13 amino acids. The germline V gene has CDR1 MNHEY and CDR2 SMNVEV (reference sequence). CDR3 bases: TGTGCCAGCAGTTTAGTCATGAACACTGAAGCTTTCTTT. It encodes CASSLVMNTEAFF.

The chain links TRBV18 to TRBJ1-1, with a weak D call TRBD1 (5 bases). V shed 2 bases and J shed 1 base, with 11 bases lying between them. Germline CDR1 and CDR2: KGHSH and LQKENI. The CDR3 totals 15 residues. As DNA, the CDR3 is TGTGCCAGCTCACCAGGCGGGACGGGGAACACTGAAGCTTTCTTT. Residues: CASSPGGTGNTEAFF.

The chain is built from TRBV9 and TRBJ1-4; perhaps TRBD1 as D (6 bases). Trimming removed 4 bases at V and 0 bases at J, with 10 bases between. The germline V gene encodes CDR1 SGDLS and CDR2 YYNGEE. The CDR3 extends over 15 amino acids. In nucleotides, the CDR3 is TGTGCCAGCAGCTTGACAGGTGCAACTAATGAAAAACTGTTTTTT. It yields the protein CASSLTGATNEKLFF.

This sequence joins TRBV11-3 and TRBJ2-1; TRBD2 matches 13 bases. This CDR3 spans 17 amino acids. In germline, CDR1 is SGHNT, CDR2 YENEEA. Germline trimming cut 5 bases from V and 5 bases from J; bases unmatched to any gene: 9. The CDR3 spells CASSPGTSGRGHNEQFF. CDR3 DNA: TGTGCCAGCAGCCCGGGCACTAGCGGGAGGGGCCACAATGAGCAGTTCTTC.

The chain links TRBV2 to TRBJ1-2, with D hard to call. With 3 bases removed from V and 0 bases from J, the gap between germline ends came to 11 bases. The CDR3 spans 15 residues. Germline V gene lookup returns CDR1 SNHLY and CDR2 FYNNEI. The CDR3 DNA reads TGTGCCAGCAGTGAGGTTTCGGGAGCTAACTATGGCTACACCTTC. Translation: CASSEVSGANYGYTF.

This rearrangement joins TRBV29-1 to TRBJ1-1; D is ambiguous. This CDR3 region has 15 residues. Germline CDR1 reads SQVTM; CDR2 reads ANQGSEA. V was clipped by 2 bases and J by 4 bases, with 17 bases between them. The CDR3 loop reads CSVEREGKAGTEAFF. For the CDR3, the DNA is TGCAGCGTTGAAAGAGAGGGCAAGGCGGGCACTGAAGCTTTCTTT.

This clone was seen only a few times. The chain recombines TRBV3-1 (or the pseudogene TRBV3-2) with TRBJ1-1, with D unresolved. Germline V gives CDR1 LGHDT, CDR2 YNNKEL (reference sequence). Trimming shortened V by 8 bases and J by 4 bases, and 11 bases separated the two germline ends. The CDR3 extends over 12 amino acids. The CDR3 nucleotides read TGTGCCAGCGGAAATCTAGGCACTGAAGCTTTCTTT. This codes for CASGNLGTEAFF.

The rearrangement uses TRBV3-1 (or the pseudogene TRBV3-2) and TRBJ2-1, with D possibly being TRBD2 (5 bases). The V end was cut by 2 bases, the J end by 4 bases, with 12 bases between. Germline V lookup: CDR1 LGHDT, CDR2 YNNKEL (reference sequence). CDR3 length: 15 residues. CDR3 in amino acids: CASSQQSGTYNEQFF. The CDR3 DNA sequence: TGTGCCAGCAGCCAACAGAGCGGCACTTACAATGAGCAGTTCTTC.

The chain is built from TRBV9 and TRBJ1-1; no definite D call. V was trimmed by 4 bases and J by 0 bases, leaving 10 bases between them. This CDR3 has 14 residues. Germline CDR1 is SGDLS and CDR2 is YYNGEE. The CDR3 sequence is CASSPRHLNTEAFF. CDR3 in DNA: TGTGCCAGCAGCCCGCGACACTTGAACACTGAAGCTTTCTTT.

CDR3 in DNA: TGTGCCAGCAGCCAAGGACCCGGGGGTGTCTACGAGCAGTACTTC. This sequence encodes CASSQGPGGVYEQYF. V is TRBV3-1 (or the pseudogene TRBV3-2) and J is TRBJ2-7, with D possibly TRBD2 on 6 matching bases. This CDR3 is built from 15 residues. Trimming removed 1 base from V and 3 bases from J, with 13 bases in between. The germline gives CDR1 LGHDT, CDR2 YNNKEL (reference sequence).

This clone was seen a single time. The chain joins TRBV28 to TRBJ2-3, with no clear D. The CDR3 totals 13 residues. Germline assignment: CDR1 MDHEN and CDR2 SYDVKM. Trimming cost V 6 bases and J 11 bases, with 18 bases left between them. As DNA, the CDR3 is TGTGCCAGCAGCCGGCTAGAGGCCCTCGGGCAGTATTTT. It yields the protein CASSRLEALGQYF.

The chain carries TRBV6-5 and TRBJ2-3, with 10 bases that match TRBD2. The CDR3 is 14 amino acids. Germline lookup yields CDR1 MNHEY and CDR2 SVGAGI. V was clipped by 8 bases and J by 4 bases; unmatched bases: 6. The CDR3 sequence is CASALSGRSDTQYF. CDR3 sequence (DNA): TGTGCCAGCGCTCTTAGCGGGAGGTCAGATACGCAGTATTTT.

The chain carries TRBV3-1 (or the pseudogene TRBV3-2) and TRBJ2-7; 7 bases line up with TRBD1. The CDR3 runs 16 residues. Trimming cost V 1 base and J 3 bases; bases outside gene matches: 9. CDR1 and CDR2 (germline): LGHDT, YNNKEL (reference sequence). CDR3 nucleotides: TGTGCCAGCAGCCAAGGACCGGGACAGATCGTCTACGAGCAGTACTTC. This codes for CASSQGPGQIVYEQYF.

This chain uses TRBV2 with TRBJ1-4; 7 bases are a match to TRBD1. The CDR3 is 15 residues long. Germline assignment: CDR1 SNHLY and CDR2 FYNNEI. The trim removed 1 base at V and 7 bases at J, leaving 6 bases unmatched. DNA of the CDR3: TGTGCCAGCAGTGAAGACAGGGGAGGTTCTGAAAAACTGTTTTTT. Translation: CASSEDRGGSEKLFF.

The J gene is TRBJ1-3, the V gene TRBV6-1, with TRBD1 as a possible D gene (6 bases). Per the germline V gene, CDR1 is MNHNS and CDR2 is SASEGT. The V gene lost 3 bases and the J gene lost 2 bases, with 14 bases spanning the gap. The CDR3 is made up of 16 amino acids. The chain's CDR3 is CASSDISGAAGNTIYF. The CDR3 DNA reads as TGTGCCAGCAGTGACATATCAGGGGCGGCTGGAAACACCATATATTTT.

A few counts support this clone. The chain joins TRBV11-2 to TRBJ2-2, with D maybe TRBD1 (5 bases). Germline CDR1 reads SGHAT; CDR2 reads FQNNGV. V lost 5 bases and J lost 4, with 11 bases in between. This CDR3 region has 14 residues. The DNA of the CDR3 is TGTGCCAGCAGCCAGGGTTATTCCACCGGGGAGCTGTTTTTT. Its protein product is CASSQGYSTGELFF.

This chain joins TRBV3-1 (or the pseudogene TRBV3-2) and TRBJ2-1; D possibly corresponds to TRBD2 (6 bases). V lost 3 bases and J 12 bases, leaving 18 bases between the germline ends. The CDR3 loop spans 14 amino acids. The germline V gene encodes CDR1 LGHDT and CDR2 YNNKEL (reference sequence). In nucleotides, the CDR3 is TGTGCCAGCAGCCAGGGCGGGGCCGCCACGGGGCAGTTCTTC. Translating it yields CASSQGGAATGQFF.

This rearrangement joins TRBV30 to TRBJ2-7, with 11 bases identical to TRBD1. V lost 2 bases to trimming and J lost 2 bases; unmatched junction nucleotides: 2. Germline CDR1 is GTSNPN and CDR2 is SVGIG (reference sequence). The length of the CDR3 is 14 residues. CDR3 DNA: TGTGCCTGGAGTCGGACAGGGGGCCCCTACGAGCAGTACTTC. Translation: CAWSRTGGPYEQYF.

The J gene is TRBJ2-7, the V gene TRBV11-2, with D possibly being TRBD2 (5 bases). There are 16 residues in the CDR3. V lost 1 base and J lost 0, with 13 bases in between. CDR1 is SGHAT, CDR2 FQNNGV, per germline. This chain's CDR3 is CASSLGSRGPSYEQYF. The CDR3 region has the DNA TGTGCCAGCAGCTTAGGGTCACGCGGGCCCTCCTACGAGCAGTACTTC.

This clone was counted only a few times. V is TRBV5-5 and J is TRBJ2-7; 8 bases agree with TRBD2. The germline V gene has CDR1 SGHKS and CDR2 YYEKEE (reference sequence). V trimming: 1 base; J trimming: 7 bases; junction bases outside the gene matches: 13. This CDR3 spans 16 amino acids. The CDR3 DNA reads TGTGCCAGCAGCTTGATGGGGACTAGTAAAGAAAAAGAGCAGTACTTC. It translates to CASSLMGTSKEKEQYF.

The genes are TRBV6-5 and TRBJ1-1, with D possibly matching TRBD1 (6 bases). The V end lost 6 bases, the J end lost 0 bases, and 14 bases lay between the germline ends. The V gene's germline CDR1 is MNHEY and CDR2 SVGAGI. The CDR3 contains 15 residues. DNA for the CDR3: TGTGCCAGCAGAACCAGGGGAATAATGAACACTGAAGCTTTCTTT. The encoded protein is CASRTRGIMNTEAFF.

The CDR3 protein is CATMPGQGNEKLFF. CDR3 coding DNA: TGTGCCACCATGCCGGGACAGGGAAATGAAAAACTGTTTTTT. The chain recombines TRBV6-5 with TRBJ1-4; 9 positions match TRBD1. The CDR3 spans 14 residues. Germline assignment: CDR1 MNHEY and CDR2 SVGAGI. The junction had 8 bases not matched to a gene; V was cut back by 10 bases and J by 5 bases.

J is TRBJ2-3 and V is TRBV5-6; D unresolved. This CDR3 comprises 13 residues. V lost 3 bases, J lost 6 bases, and 11 bases lay in between. Per the germline V gene, CDR1 is SGHDT and CDR2 is YYEEEE. Written as DNA, the CDR3 is TGTGCCAGCAGCTATCTAGTCAAGGATACGCAGTATTTT. Translating gives CASSYLVKDTQYF.

The chain couples TRBV28 to TRBJ1-1; unclear D gene. V lost 5 bases, J lost 3 bases, and 16 bases lay in between. CDR3 length: 15 amino acids. Germline assignment: CDR1 MDHEN and CDR2 SYDVKM. The CDR3 loop reads CASSPRTAGHTEAFF. The CDR3 region has the DNA TGTGCCAGCAGTCCCCGGACGGCGGGTCACACTGAAGCTTTCTTT.

This clone occurred a few times. The chain recombines TRBV7-7 with TRBJ2-5; D is possibly TRBD2 (6 bases). This CDR3 is 16 amino acids long. Germline values: CDR1 SSHAT, CDR2 FNYEAQ (reference sequence). V was shortened by 5 bases and J by 4 bases, with 20 bases between the two germline ends. This chain's CDR3 is CASSPGRTVSLETQYF. The CDR3 region has the DNA TGTGCCAGCAGCCCAGGGAGGACCGTCTCATTAGAGACCCAGTACTTC.

The chain links TRBV6-1 to TRBJ1-5; 10 positions agree with TRBD1. J gave up 5 bases and V 2 bases, and 6 bases lay outside the gene matches. The CDR3 extends over 16 amino acids. CDR1 is MNHNS and CDR2 is SASEGT in the germline V gene. The CDR3 nucleotides read TGTGCCAGCAGTGAAAGAGGGACAGGGGACCATCAGCCCCAGCATTTT. It encodes CASSERGTGDHQPQHF.

The rearrangement uses TRBV3-1 (or the pseudogene TRBV3-2) and TRBJ2-1, with D possibly matching TRBD2 (6 bases). V was trimmed by 4 bases and J by 1 base, leaving 17 bases between them. This CDR3 has 17 amino acids. Germline V lookup: CDR1 LGHDT, CDR2 YNNKEL (reference sequence). The DNA for the CDR3 is TGTGCCAGCAGCCCTGGACTACCGCTTCGTTCCTACAATGAGCAGTTCTTC. This codes for CASSPGLPLRSYNEQFF.